The sequence of this T cell receptor beta chain was determined in a study of blood T cell repertoires in COVID-19. About the study: The origin of the acute and convalescent COVID-19 samples was the United States, Italy and Spain.

Data came from immunoSEQ multiplex PCR; TCRdb stores just in-frame clones and leaves some out. The table shows 150,000 to 200,000 clones, with nearly 85% occurring only once. The CDR3 extends over 13 amino acids. Germline V gene lookup returns CDR1 SQVTM and CDR2 ANQGSEA. Trimming cost V 5 bases and J 3 bases, with 14 bases left between them. The material sequenced was peripheral blood. The clonotype originates from a woman aged 30 to 39 with acute or convalescent COVID-19. The V call is TRBV29-1, the J call TRBJ2-7; weak D call: TRBD2 (6 bases). CDR3 amino acids: CSVTGTGDYEQYF. In DNA form, the CDR3 reads TGCAGCGTTACCGGGACTGGGGACTACGAGCAGTACTTC.